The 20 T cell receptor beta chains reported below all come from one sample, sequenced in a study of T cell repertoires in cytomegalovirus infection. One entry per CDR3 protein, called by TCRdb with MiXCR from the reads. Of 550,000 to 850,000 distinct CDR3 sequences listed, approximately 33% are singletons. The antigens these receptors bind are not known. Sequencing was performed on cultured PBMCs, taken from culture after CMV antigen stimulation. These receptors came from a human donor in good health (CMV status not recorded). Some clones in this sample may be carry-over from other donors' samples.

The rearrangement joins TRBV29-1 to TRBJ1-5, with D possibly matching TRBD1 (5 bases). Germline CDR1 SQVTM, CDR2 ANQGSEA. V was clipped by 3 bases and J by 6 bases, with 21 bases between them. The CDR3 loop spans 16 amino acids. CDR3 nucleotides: TGCAGCGTTGAGGATCCGGGACCCCTCCGGGGTCAGCCCCAGCATTTT. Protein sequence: CSVEDPGPLRGQPQHF.

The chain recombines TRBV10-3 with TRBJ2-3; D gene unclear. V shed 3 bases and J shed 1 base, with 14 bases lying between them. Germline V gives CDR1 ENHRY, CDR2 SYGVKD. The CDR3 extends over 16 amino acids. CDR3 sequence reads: CAISERPRLGTDTQYF. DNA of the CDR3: TGTGCCATCAGTGAACGGCCGCGGCTGGGCACAGATACGCAGTATTTT.

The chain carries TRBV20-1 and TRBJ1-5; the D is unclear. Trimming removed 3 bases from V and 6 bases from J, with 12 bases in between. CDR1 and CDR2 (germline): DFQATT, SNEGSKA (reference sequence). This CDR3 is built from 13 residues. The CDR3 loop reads CSASIGLFQPQHF. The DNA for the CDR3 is TGCAGTGCTAGTATAGGTCTGTTTCAGCCCCAGCATTTT.

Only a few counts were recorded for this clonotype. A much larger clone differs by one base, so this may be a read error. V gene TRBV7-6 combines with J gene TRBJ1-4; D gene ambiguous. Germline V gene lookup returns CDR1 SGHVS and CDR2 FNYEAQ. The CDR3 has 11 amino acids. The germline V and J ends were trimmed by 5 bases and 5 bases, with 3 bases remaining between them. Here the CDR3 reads CASSRNEKLFF. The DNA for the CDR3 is TGTGCCAGCAGCCGGAATGAAAAACTGTTTTTT.

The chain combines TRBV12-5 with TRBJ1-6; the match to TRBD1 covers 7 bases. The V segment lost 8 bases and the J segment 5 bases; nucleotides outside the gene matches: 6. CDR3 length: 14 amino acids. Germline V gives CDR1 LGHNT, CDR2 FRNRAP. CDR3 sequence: CASHRDSNNSPLHF. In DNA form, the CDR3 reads TGTGCTAGTCACCGGGACAGCAATAATTCACCCCTCCACTTT.

CDR3 sequence reads: CATRRQGSGEQYF. Here the CDR3 DNA reads TGTGCCACTAGAAGACAGGGGTCCGGCGAGCAGTACTTC. The chain carries TRBV6-1 and TRBJ2-7; 8 bases align to TRBD1. Trimming cost V 10 bases and J 6 bases; bases outside gene matches: 11. In germline, CDR1 is MNHNS, CDR2 SASEGT. This CDR3 contains 13 residues.

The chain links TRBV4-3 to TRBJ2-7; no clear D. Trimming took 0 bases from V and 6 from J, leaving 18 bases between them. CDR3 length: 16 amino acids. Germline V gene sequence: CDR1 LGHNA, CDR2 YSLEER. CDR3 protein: CASSQEIRARDGEQYF. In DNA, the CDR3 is TGCGCCAGCAGCCAAGAAATCCGAGCGCGTGACGGCGAGCAGTACTTC.

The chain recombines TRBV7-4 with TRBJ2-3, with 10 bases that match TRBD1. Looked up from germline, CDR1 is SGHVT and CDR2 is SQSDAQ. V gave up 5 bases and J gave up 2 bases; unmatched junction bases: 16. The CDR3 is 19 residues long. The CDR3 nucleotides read TGTGCCAGCAGCAAAGGGGTAGGGGACAGGGGTTCGCCCACAGATACGCAGTATTTT. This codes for CASSKGVGDRGSPTDTQYF. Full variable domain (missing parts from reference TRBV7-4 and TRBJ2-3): GAGVSQSPRYKVAKRGRDVALRCDSISGHVTLYWYRQTLGQGSEVLTYSQSDAQRDKSGRPSGRFSAERPERSVSTLKIQRTEQGDSAVYLCASSKGVGDRGSPTDTQYFGPGTRLTVL.

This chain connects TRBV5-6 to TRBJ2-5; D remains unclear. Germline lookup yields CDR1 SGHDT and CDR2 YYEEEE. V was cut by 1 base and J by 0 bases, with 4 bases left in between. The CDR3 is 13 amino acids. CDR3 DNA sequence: TGTGCCAGCAGCTTGTTCGACCAAGAGACCCAGTACTTC. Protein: CASSLFDQETQYF.

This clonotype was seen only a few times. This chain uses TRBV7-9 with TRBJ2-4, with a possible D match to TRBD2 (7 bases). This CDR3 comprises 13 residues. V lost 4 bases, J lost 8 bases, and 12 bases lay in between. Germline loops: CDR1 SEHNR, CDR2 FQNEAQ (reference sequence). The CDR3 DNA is TGTGCCAGCAGCTCGGAAGGGGGGGACATTCAGTACTTC. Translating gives CASSSEGGDIQYF.

CDR3 bases: TGTGCCAGCAGTACTACGTTTAGGACCTATGGCTACACCTTC. Its translation is CASSTTFRTYGYTF. The V and J genes are TRBV2 and TRBJ1-2; D remains unclear. Germline assignment: CDR1 SNHLY and CDR2 FYNNEI. Trimming cost V 5 bases and J 4 bases, with 14 bases left between them. The CDR3 loop spans 14 amino acids.

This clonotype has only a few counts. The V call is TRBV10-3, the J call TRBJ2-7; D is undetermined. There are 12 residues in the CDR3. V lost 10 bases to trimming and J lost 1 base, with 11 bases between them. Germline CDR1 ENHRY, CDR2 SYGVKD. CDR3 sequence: CASHDGSYEQYF. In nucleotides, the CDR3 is TGTGCCAGCCATGATGGATCCTACGAGCAGTACTTC.

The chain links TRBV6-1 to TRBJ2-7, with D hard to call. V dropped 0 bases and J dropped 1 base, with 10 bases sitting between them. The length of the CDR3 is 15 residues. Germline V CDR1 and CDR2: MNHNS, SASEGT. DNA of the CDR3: TGTGCCAGCAGTGAAGCTTGGCAGGAGTCCTACGAGCAGTACTTC. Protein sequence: CASSEAWQESYEQYF.

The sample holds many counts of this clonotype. CDR3: CASSPGQGWLDTQYF. In nucleotides, the CDR3 is TGTGCCAGCAGCCCAGGACAGGGTTGGTTAGATACGCAGTATTTT. The rearrangement joins TRBV7-2 to TRBJ2-3, with 8 nucleotides matching TRBD1. V was pared by 5 bases and J by 5 bases, with 9 bases of the junction left unmatched. Per the germline V gene, CDR1 is SGHTA and CDR2 is FQGNSA. The CDR3 runs 15 residues. Full variable domain (missing parts from reference TRBV7-2 and TRBJ2-3): GAGVSQSPSNKVTEKGKDVELRCDPISGHTALYWYRQSLGQGLEFLIYFQGNSAPDKSGLPSDRFSAERTGGSVSTLTIQRTQQEDSAVYLCASSPGQGWLDTQYFGPGTRLTVL.

CDR3 sequence (DNA): TGCAGTGCTCCACCACAGGGATACCAGCCCCAGCATTTT. Encoded protein: CSAPPQGYQPQHF. This rearrangement joins TRBV20-1 to TRBJ1-5; D perhaps matches TRBD1 (6 bases). The CDR3 is made up of 13 amino acids. CDR1 is DFQATT and CDR2 is SNEGSKA in the germline V gene (reference sequence). V dropped 5 bases and J dropped 7 bases, with 15 bases sitting between them.

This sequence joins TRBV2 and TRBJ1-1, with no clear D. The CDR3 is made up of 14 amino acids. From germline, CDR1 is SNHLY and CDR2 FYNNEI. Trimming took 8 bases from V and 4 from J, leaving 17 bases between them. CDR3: CASSTVRRITEAFF. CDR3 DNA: TGTGCCAGCTCTACCGTGAGAAGAATCACTGAAGCTTTCTTT.

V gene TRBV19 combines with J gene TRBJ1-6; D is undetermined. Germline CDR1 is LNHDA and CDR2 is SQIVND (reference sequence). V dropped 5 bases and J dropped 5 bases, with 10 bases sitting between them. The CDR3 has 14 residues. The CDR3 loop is CASSGLTNNSPLHF. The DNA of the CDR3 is TGTGCCAGTAGTGGGCTGACCAATAATTCACCCCTCCACTTT. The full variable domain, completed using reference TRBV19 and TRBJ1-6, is DGGITQSPKYLFRKEGQNVTLSCEQNLNHDAMYWYRQDPGQGLRLIYYSQIVNDFQKGDIAEGYSVSREKKESFPLTVTSAQKNPTAFYLCASSGLTNNSPLHFGNGTRLTVT.

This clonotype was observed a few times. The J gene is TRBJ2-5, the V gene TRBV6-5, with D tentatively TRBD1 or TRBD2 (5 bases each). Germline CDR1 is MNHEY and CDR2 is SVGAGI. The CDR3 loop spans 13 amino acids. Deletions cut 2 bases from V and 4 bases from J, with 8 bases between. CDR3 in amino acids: CASSYAGRETQYF. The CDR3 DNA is TGTGCCAGCAGTTACGCAGGGAGAGAGACCCAGTACTTC.

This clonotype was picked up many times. The CDR3 DNA reads TGTGCCAGCCAGGGCCGGGGCGGCTACGAGCAGTACTTC. This sequence encodes CASQGRGGYEQYF. This rearrangement joins TRBV7-2 to TRBJ2-7; D tentatively reads TRBD1 or TRBD2 (5 bases each). With 8 bases removed from V and 3 bases from J, the gap between germline ends came to 14 bases. The CDR3 has 13 amino acids. CDR1 and CDR2 (germline): SGHTA, FQGNSA.

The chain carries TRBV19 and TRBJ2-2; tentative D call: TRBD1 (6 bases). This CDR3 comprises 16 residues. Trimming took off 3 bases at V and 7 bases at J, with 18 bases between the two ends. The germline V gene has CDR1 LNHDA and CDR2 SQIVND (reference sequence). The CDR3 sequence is CASSINGGPSNGELFF. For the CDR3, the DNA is TGTGCCAGTAGTATTAATGGGGGCCCCTCGAACGGGGAGCTGTTTTTT. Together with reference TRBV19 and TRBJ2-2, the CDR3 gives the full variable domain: DGGITQSPKYLFRKEGQNVTLSCEQNLNHDAMYWYRQDPGQGLRLIYYSQIVNDFQKGDIAEGYSVSREKKESFPLTVTSAQKNPTAFYLCASSINGGPSNGELFFGEGSRLTVL.